This T cell receptor (beta chain) is from a study of control samples from healthy donors and cancer patients. The assay was immunoSEQ multiplex PCR, and TCRdb's table has in-frame clones only and misses some. The data show about 64,000 clones, with about 92% seen just once and approximately 1.5% held by the top ten. What was sequenced was PBMCs. This receptor was taken from a man between 40 and 49 years old with colorectal cancer.

CDR3 DNA: TGTGCCAGCAGCTCGGCCACAGAGTACTATGGCTACACCTTC. This translates into CASSSATEYYGYTF. This chain connects TRBV7-2 to TRBJ1-2; D is undetermined. This CDR3 region has 14 residues. The V and J ends lost 4 bases and 3 bases respectively, with 12 bases between them. CDR1 is SGHTA, CDR2 FQGNSA, per germline.